The 10 T cell receptor beta chains listed next were all sequenced from one sample in a study of cytomegalovirus exposure and HLA in healthy donors. Libraries were prepared by immunoSEQ multiplex PCR; TCRdb keeps only in-frame clonotypes and omits some of them. The sample has approximately 140,000 clones; roughly nine tenths are singletons. Material: PBMCs. The receptors here all came from a man aged 18 to 29 in good health and CMV-seronegative.

The rearrangement links TRBV7-2 to TRBJ1-2; 8 nucleotides match TRBD1. The trim removed 1 base at V and 3 bases at J, leaving 7 bases unmatched. The CDR3 runs 16 residues. Germline values: CDR1 SGHTA, CDR2 FQGNSA. The CDR3, as DNA: TGTGCCAGCAGCTTAGAAAGGGACAGGCTAGACTATGGCTACACCTTC. Protein product: CASSLERDRLDYGYTF.

This clone was found once. V gene TRBV29-1 combines with J gene TRBJ2-1; 10 nucleotides agree with TRBD2. V trimming: 6 bases; J trimming: 7 bases; junction bases outside the gene matches: 6. Germline V CDR1 and CDR2: SQVTM, ANQGSEA. CDR3 length equals 13 residues. The CDR3 loop is CSVSGGVRNEQFF. As DNA, the CDR3 is TGCAGCGTCAGCGGGGGGGTAAGGAATGAGCAGTTCTTC.

This sequence joins TRBV6-1 and TRBJ2-3; perhaps TRBD2 as D (7 bases). Germline V lookup: CDR1 MNHNS, CDR2 SASEGT. The CDR3 spans 15 residues. With 4 bases removed from V and 2 bases from J, the gap between germline ends came to 13 bases. The DNA for the CDR3 is TGTGCCAGCAGTGGGGCGGGGGCTCACACAGATACGCAGTATTTT. This gives the protein CASSGAGAHTDTQYF.

V gene TRBV13 combines with J gene TRBJ2-7, with 8 bases that match TRBD1. V shed 4 bases, J shed 6 bases, and the junction held 8 bases outside the gene matches. In germline, CDR1 is PRHDT, CDR2 FYEKMQ (reference sequence). There are 14 residues in the CDR3. Written as DNA, the CDR3 is TGTGCCAGCAGCTCGGACAGGGCAGCAGGCGAGCAGTACTTC. Its protein product is CASSSDRAAGEQYF.

The chain links TRBV7-8 to TRBJ2-7; maybe TRBD2 (5 bases). Trimming took 9 bases from V and 7 from J, leaving 19 bases between them. In germline, CDR1 is SGHVS, CDR2 FQNEAQ. The CDR3 extends over 13 amino acids. The CDR3 loop reads CASGRAHEVEQYF. Written as DNA, the CDR3 is TGTGCCAGTGGGCGGGCCCATGAAGTGGAGCAGTACTTC.

The CDR3 sequence: CASSEQGWGNQPQHF. The CDR3, as DNA: TGTGCCAGCAGTGAACAGGGGTGGGGCAATCAGCCCCAGCATTTT. This chain uses TRBV6-1 with TRBJ1-5; D possibly corresponds to TRBD1 (6 bases). Trimming pared 2 bases from V and 2 bases from J, leaving 10 bases between. CDR3 length equals 15 residues. Germline V lookup: CDR1 MNHNS, CDR2 SASEGT.

The chain recombines TRBV9 with TRBJ2-3; 7 nucleotides agree with TRBD2. In germline, CDR1 is SGDLS, CDR2 YYNGEE. Trimming removed 3 bases from V and 4 bases from J; junction bases left unmatched: 8. The CDR3 is 15 residues long. CDR3 in amino acids: CASSAGLVGADTQYF. The CDR3 DNA is TGTGCCAGCAGCGCTGGACTAGTCGGGGCAGATACGCAGTATTTT.

The chain uses TRBV11-2 and TRBJ1-5; tentatively, D is TRBD1 (6 bases). V lost 6 bases and J lost 4, with 16 bases in between. There are 15 residues in the CDR3. CDR1 and CDR2 (germline): SGHAT, FQNNGV. The CDR3 is CASSTTGRGNQPQHF. DNA of the CDR3: TGTGCCAGCAGTACGACAGGACGGGGAAATCAGCCCCAGCATTTT.

This chain links TRBV7-9 with TRBJ2-7; D is unresolved. V was clipped by 5 bases and J by 2 bases, with 10 bases between them. The CDR3 covers 13 residues. The germline V gene encodes CDR1 SEHNR and CDR2 FQNEAQ (reference sequence). CDR3 protein: CASSGQATYEQYF. The CDR3 bases are TGTGCCAGCAGCGGGCAGGCTACCTACGAGCAGTACTTC.

This clone is medium-sized (0.01 to 0.1%) within its sample. V is TRBV6-1 and J is TRBJ2-7; TRBD1 aligns across 11 bases. J was trimmed by 3 bases and V by 0 bases; bases with no gene match: 1. This CDR3 has 15 amino acids. Germline V gene data show CDR1 as MNHNS and CDR2 as SASEGT. The CDR3 nucleotides are TGTGCCAGCAGTGAAGCAGGGACAGGGGGCTACGAGCAGTACTTC. Translation: CASSEAGTGGYEQYF.